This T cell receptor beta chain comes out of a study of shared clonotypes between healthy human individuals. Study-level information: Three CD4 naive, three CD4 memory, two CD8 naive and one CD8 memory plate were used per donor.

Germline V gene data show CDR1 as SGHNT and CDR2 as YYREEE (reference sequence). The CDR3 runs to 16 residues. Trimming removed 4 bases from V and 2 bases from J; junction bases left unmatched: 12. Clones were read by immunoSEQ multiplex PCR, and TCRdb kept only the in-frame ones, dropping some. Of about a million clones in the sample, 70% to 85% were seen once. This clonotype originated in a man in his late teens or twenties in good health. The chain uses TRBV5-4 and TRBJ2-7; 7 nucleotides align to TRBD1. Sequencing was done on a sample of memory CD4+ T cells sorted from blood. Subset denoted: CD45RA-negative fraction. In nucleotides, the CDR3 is TGTGCCAGCAGCGACCCAAGACAGGGACAAACCTACGAGCAGTACTTC. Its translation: CASSDPRQGQTYEQYF.